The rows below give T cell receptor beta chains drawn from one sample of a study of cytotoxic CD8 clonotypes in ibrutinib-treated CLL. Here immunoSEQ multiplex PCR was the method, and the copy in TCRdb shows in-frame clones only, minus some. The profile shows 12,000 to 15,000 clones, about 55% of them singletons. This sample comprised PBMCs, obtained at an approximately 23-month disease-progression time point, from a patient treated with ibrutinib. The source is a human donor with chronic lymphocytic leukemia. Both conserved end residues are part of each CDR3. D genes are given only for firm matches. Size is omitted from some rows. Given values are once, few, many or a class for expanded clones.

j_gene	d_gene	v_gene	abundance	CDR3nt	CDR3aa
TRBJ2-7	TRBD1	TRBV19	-	TGTGCCAGTAGTATTGACAGGGGTCTCGGTGAGCAGTACTTC	CASSIDRGLGEQYF
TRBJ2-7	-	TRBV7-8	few	TGTGCCAGCACCGCCGGCGGGTCAGCTATCTACGAGCAGTACTTC	CASTAGGSAIYEQYF
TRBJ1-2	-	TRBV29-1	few	TGCAGCGTTGACGCCCTGGGACCAAAGAACTATGGCTACACCTTC	CSVDALGPKNYGYTF
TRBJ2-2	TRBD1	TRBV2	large	TGTGCCAGCAGTATGGACAGGGGAACGAACACCGGGGAGCTGTTTTTT	CASSMDRGTNTGELFF
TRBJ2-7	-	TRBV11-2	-	TGTGCCAGCAGCGAGGGTTCAGGGCGTGAGCAGTACTTC	CASSEGSGREQYF
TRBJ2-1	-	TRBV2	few	TGTGCCAGCCAGGGTGACAGCTCCTACAATGAGCAGTTCTTC	CASQGDSSYNEQFF
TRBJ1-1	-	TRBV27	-	TGTGCCAGCAGTTTCTTGATCATCCCCTCCTTCGGGATGAACACTGAAGCTTTCTTT	CASSFLIIPSFGMNTEAFF
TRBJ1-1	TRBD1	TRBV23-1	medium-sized	TGCGCCAGCAGTCACCCGAACAGGGGGCCGAACACTGAAGCTTTCTTT	CASSHPNRGPNTEAFF
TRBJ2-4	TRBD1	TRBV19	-	TGTGCCAGTAGTTGGGACAGTAAAAACATTCAGTACTTC	CASSWDSKNIQYF
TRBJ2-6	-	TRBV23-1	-	TGCGCCAGTACGCAACAAAGTCGGGCCAACGTCCTGACTTTC	CASTQQSRANVLTF
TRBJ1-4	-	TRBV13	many	TGTGCCAGCAGCACCGGGACTGTCGCAAAACTGTTTTTT	CASSTGTVAKLFF
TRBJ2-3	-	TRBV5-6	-	TGTGCCAGCAGCTTTTTTGGGGTGGACTACACAGATACGCAGTATTTT	CASSFFGVDYTDTQYF
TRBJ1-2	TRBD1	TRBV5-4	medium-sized	TGTGCCAGCAGCTTTAACAGGGGGAACTATGGCTACACCTTC	CASSFNRGNYGYTF
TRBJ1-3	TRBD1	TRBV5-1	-	TGCGCCAGCAGCTTGCTGGGACAGGGAATACCGACCGGAAACACCATATATTTT	CASSLLGQGIPTGNTIYF
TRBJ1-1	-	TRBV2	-	TGTGCCAGCAATCTGGGCACTGAAGCTTTCTTT	CASNLGTEAFF
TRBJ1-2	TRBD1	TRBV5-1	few	TGCGCCAGCAGCACCCTCCGGGACAGAGTTAACTATGGCTACACCTTC	CASSTLRDRVNYGYTF
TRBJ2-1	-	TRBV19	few	TGTGCCAGTAAAAAGACAGTAAACTCCTACAATGAGCAGTTCTTC	CASKKTVNSYNEQFF
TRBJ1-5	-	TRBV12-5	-	TGTGCTAGTGGTCTAATATCGGGCGCCCAGCCCCAGCATTTT	CASGLISGAQPQHF
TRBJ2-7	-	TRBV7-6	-	TGTGCCAGCAGCTTAGCAGAGTCAGGGGAGCAGTACTTC	CASSLAESGEQYF
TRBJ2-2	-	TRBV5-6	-	TGTGCCAGCAGCTTCGTGGGGCAGGCCGGGGAGCTGTTTTTT	CASSFVGQAGELFF
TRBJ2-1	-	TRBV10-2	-	TGCGCCAGACTTAGGCGGGACGACAATGAGCAGTTCTTC	CARLRRDDNEQFF
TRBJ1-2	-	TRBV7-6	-	TGTGCCAGCAGCCCCGGCGGAGCTAACTATGGCTACACCTTC	CASSPGGANYGYTF
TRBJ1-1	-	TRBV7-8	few	TGTGCCAGCAGCTTATTGAGAGGGGAAGCTTTCTTT	CASSLLRGEAFF
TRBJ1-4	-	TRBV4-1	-	TGCGCCAGCAGCCAAGATGGGTTAGGGCTCTCACTGTTTTTT	CASSQDGLGLSLFF
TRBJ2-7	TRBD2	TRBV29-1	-	TGCAGCGTTGAAATTAGCGGGGGGACCTACGAGCAGTACTTC	CSVEISGGTYEQYF
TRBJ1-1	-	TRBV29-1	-	TGCAGCGTTGAAGATCTCGGCAGGGCGAACACTGAAGCTTTCTTT	CSVEDLGRANTEAFF
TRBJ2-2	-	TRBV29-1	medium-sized	TGCAGCGTGGCAGATGGCGAGGACGGGGAGCTGTTTTTT	CSVADGEDGELFF
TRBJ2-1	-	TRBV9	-	TGTGCCAGCAGCGCCGATCTTAACCTAGAGCAGTTCTTC	CASSADLNLEQFF